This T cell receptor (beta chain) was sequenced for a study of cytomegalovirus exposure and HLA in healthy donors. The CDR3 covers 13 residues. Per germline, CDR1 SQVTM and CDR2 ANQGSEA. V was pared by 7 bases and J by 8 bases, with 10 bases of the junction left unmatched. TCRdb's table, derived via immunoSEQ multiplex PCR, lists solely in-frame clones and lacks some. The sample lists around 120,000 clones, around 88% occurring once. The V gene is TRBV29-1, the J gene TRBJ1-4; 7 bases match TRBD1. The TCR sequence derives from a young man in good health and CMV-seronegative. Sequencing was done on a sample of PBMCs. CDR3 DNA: TGCAGCGCTGACCCCGGACAGGACGAAAAACTGTTTTTT. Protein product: CSADPGQDEKLFF.